A selection of T cell receptor beta chains follows, all from one sample in a study of cytomegalovirus exposure and HLA in healthy donors. The assay was immunoSEQ multiplex PCR, and TCRdb's table has in-frame clones only and misses some. The sample lists roughly 300,000 clones; approximately 90% were seen once. Sequenced sample: PBMCs. The receptors were sampled from a woman between 18 and 30 years old in good health and CMV-seronegative. Both conserved end residues are part of each CDR3. D genes are given only for firm matches. Where a row states a size, it is once, few, many or the class of an expanded clone; other rows omit it.

J gene: TRBJ2-7
V gene: TRBV6-5
D gene: TRBD1
CDR3 length: 15
clone size: NA
CDR3 protein: CASSGRQGGNYEQYF
CDR3 DNA: TGTGCCAGCAGTGGACGACAGGGTGGGAACTACGAGCAGTACTTC

J gene: TRBJ2-7
V gene: TRBV5-1
D gene: TRBD1
CDR3 length: 14
clone size: NA
CDR3 protein: CASSPGQGSYEQYF
CDR3 DNA: TGCGCCAGCAGCCCGGGACAGGGGAGCTACGAGCAGTACTTC

J gene: TRBJ2-7
V gene: TRBV7-6
D gene: NA
CDR3 length: 16
clone size: NA
CDR3 protein: CASSLEGAGGRYEQYF
CDR3 DNA: TGTGCCAGCAGCTTAGAGGGGGCTGGGGGGCGCTACGAGCAGTACTTC

J gene: TRBJ2-1
V gene: TRBV5-4
D gene: TRBD2
CDR3 length: 14
clone size: NA
CDR3 protein: CASSPTSGSDEQFF
CDR3 DNA: TGTGCCAGCAGCCCGACTAGCGGGAGTGATGAGCAGTTCTTC

J gene: TRBJ2-2
V gene: TRBV15
D gene: NA
CDR3 length: 14
clone size: NA
CDR3 protein: CATTGTSNTGELFF
CDR3 DNA: TGTGCCACCACGGGGACTTCGAACACCGGGGAGCTGTTTTTT

J gene: TRBJ2-3
V gene: TRBV28
D gene: TRBD2
CDR3 length: 16
clone size: NA
CDR3 protein: CASSSRTSGTTDTQYF
CDR3 DNA: TGTGCCAGCAGTTCCCGGACTAGCGGGACCACAGATACGCAGTATTTT

J gene: TRBJ2-7
V gene: TRBV19
D gene: NA
CDR3 length: 15
clone size: NA
CDR3 protein: CASSITQGSSYEQYF
CDR3 DNA: TGTGCCAGTAGTATCACCCAGGGAAGCTCCTACGAGCAGTACTTC

J gene: TRBJ2-3
V gene: TRBV15
D gene: NA
CDR3 length: 17
clone size: NA
CDR3 protein: CATSRELRGSGADTQYF
CDR3 DNA: TGTGCCACCAGCAGAGAGCTCCGGGGGAGTGGCGCAGATACGCAGTATTTT

J gene: TRBJ2-7
V gene: TRBV15
D gene: NA
CDR3 length: 12
clone size: NA
CDR3 protein: CATSRDETEQYF
CDR3 DNA: TGTGCCACCAGCAGAGATGAAACTGAGCAGTACTTC

J gene: TRBJ2-1
V gene: TRBV6-5
D gene: TRBD1
CDR3 length: 15
clone size: NA
CDR3 protein: CASRPPGTGTNEQFF
CDR3 DNA: TGTGCCAGCAGGCCCCCGGGGACAGGGACCAATGAGCAGTTCTTC

J gene: TRBJ2-1
V gene: TRBV7-9
D gene: NA
CDR3 length: 14
clone size: NA
CDR3 protein: CASSLGGGWNEQFF
CDR3 DNA: TGTGCCAGCAGCTTAGGAGGAGGTTGGAATGAGCAGTTCTTC

J gene: TRBJ1-4
V gene: TRBV10-3
D gene: TRBD1
CDR3 length: 14
clone size: once
CDR3 protein: CAISDRGANEKLFF
CDR3 DNA: TGTGCCATCAGTGACAGGGGGGCTAATGAAAAACTGTTTTTT

J gene: TRBJ1-2
V gene: TRBV2
D gene: NA
CDR3 length: 10
clone size: NA
CDR3 protein: CASSGGGYTF
CDR3 DNA: TGTGCCAGCTCGGGGGGTGGCTACACCTTC

J gene: TRBJ2-5
V gene: TRBV29-1
D gene: TRBD2
CDR3 length: 12
clone size: NA
CDR3 protein: CSVVGSGETQYF
CDR3 DNA: TGCAGCGTTGTTGGTAGCGGGGAGACCCAGTACTTC

J gene: TRBJ1-2
V gene: TRBV27
D gene: TRBD1
CDR3 length: 16
clone size: NA
CDR3 protein: CASSLVWDREGYGYTF
CDR3 DNA: TGTGCCAGCAGTTTAGTTTGGGACAGGGAGGGCTATGGCTACACCTTC

J gene: TRBJ2-7
V gene: TRBV27
D gene: TRBD1
CDR3 length: 14
clone size: NA
CDR3 protein: CASSFRDSTYEQYF
CDR3 DNA: TGTGCCAGCAGTTTCCGGGACAGTACCTACGAGCAGTACTTC

J gene: TRBJ2-1
V gene: TRBV29-1
D gene: TRBD2
CDR3 length: 13
clone size: few
CDR3 protein: CSVDGGRVDEQFF
CDR3 DNA: TGCAGCGTTGACGGCGGGAGGGTCGATGAGCAGTTCTTC

J gene: TRBJ2-1
V gene: TRBV10-1
D gene: NA
CDR3 length: 21
clone size: NA
CDR3 protein: CASSESSKTTRATSSYNEQFF
CDR3 DNA: TGCGCCAGCAGTGAGTCGAGTAAGACCACGCGGGCCACCAGCTCCTACAATGAGCAGTTCTTC

J gene: TRBJ1-1
V gene: TRBV10-3
D gene: NA
CDR3 length: 12
clone size: NA
CDR3 protein: CAITSRGGEAFF
CDR3 DNA: TGTGCCATCACGAGTCGCGGGGGTGAAGCTTTCTTT

J gene: TRBJ1-4
V gene: TRBV29-1
D gene: TRBD1
CDR3 length: 15
clone size: NA
CDR3 protein: CSVDPGTANEEKLFF
CDR3 DNA: TGCAGCGTTGACCCGGGGACAGCCAATGAGGAAAAACTGTTTTTT

J gene: TRBJ1-2
V gene: TRBV7-9
D gene: TRBD1
CDR3 length: 16
clone size: NA
CDR3 protein: CASSFTGQAKGNGYTF
CDR3 DNA: TGTGCCAGCAGCTTCACAGGACAGGCCAAAGGGAATGGCTACACCTTC

J gene: TRBJ2-7
V gene: TRBV19
D gene: NA
CDR3 length: 14
clone size: NA
CDR3 protein: CASSSRRSSYEQYF
CDR3 DNA: TGTGCCAGTAGTTCCCGGAGGAGCTCCTACGAGCAGTACTTC

J gene: TRBJ2-5
V gene: TRBV27
D gene: NA
CDR3 length: 15
clone size: NA
CDR3 protein: CASSSPMDRQETQYF
CDR3 DNA: TGTGCCAGCAGTTCCCCAATGGACAGACAAGAGACCCAGTACTTC

J gene: TRBJ1-1
V gene: TRBV6-4
D gene: NA
CDR3 length: 13
clone size: NA
CDR3 protein: CASSAVVQGEAFF
CDR3 DNA: TGTGCCAGCAGTGCGGTTGTTCAGGGGGAAGCTTTCTTT

J gene: TRBJ2-5
V gene: TRBV28
D gene: NA
CDR3 length: 11
clone size: NA
CDR3 protein: CASSFRTTSYF
CDR3 DNA: TGTGCCAGCAGTTTTAGGACTACTTCGTACTTC

J gene: TRBJ1-1
V gene: TRBV15
D gene: NA
CDR3 length: 13
clone size: NA
CDR3 protein: CATSRDTGTEAFF
CDR3 DNA: TGTGCCACCAGCAGAGATACAGGCACTGAAGCTTTCTTT

J gene: TRBJ1-2
V gene: TRBV9
D gene: NA
CDR3 length: 12
clone size: few
CDR3 protein: CASSVDGSGYTF
CDR3 DNA: TGTGCCAGCAGCGTAGATGGCAGTGGCTACACCTTC

J gene: TRBJ1-1
V gene: TRBV27
D gene: TRBD1
CDR3 length: 15
clone size: NA
CDR3 protein: CASSPTGWGNTEAFF
CDR3 DNA: TGTGCCAGCAGCCCGACAGGGTGGGGGAACACTGAAGCTTTCTTT

J gene: TRBJ1-2
V gene: TRBV7-2
D gene: NA
CDR3 length: 15
clone size: NA
CDR3 protein: CASSLVYDSRAGYTF
CDR3 DNA: TGTGCCAGCAGCTTAGTGTATGACAGCCGGGCGGGCTACACCTTC

J gene: TRBJ1-2
V gene: TRBV6-6
D gene: TRBD1
CDR3 length: 15
clone size: NA
CDR3 protein: CASSHVQTGNYGYTF
CDR3 DNA: TGTGCCAGCAGTCACGTCCAGACAGGGAACTATGGCTACACCTTC

J gene: TRBJ2-3
V gene: TRBV7-2
D gene: NA
CDR3 length: 12
clone size: NA
CDR3 protein: CASSLGRGTQYF
CDR3 DNA: TGTGCCAGCAGCTTAGGGAGGGGTACGCAGTATTTT

J gene: TRBJ2-3
V gene: TRBV28
D gene: NA
CDR3 length: 15
clone size: NA
CDR3 protein: CASSLVAGYTDTQYF
CDR3 DNA: TGTGCCAGCAGTCTCGTTGCGGGTTACACAGATACGCAGTATTTT

J gene: TRBJ2-3
V gene: TRBV5-1
D gene: TRBD2
CDR3 length: 17
clone size: once
CDR3 protein: CASSLAGTSGSTDTQYF
CDR3 DNA: TGCGCCAGCAGCTTGGCCGGGACTAGCGGTTCCACAGATACGCAGTATTTT

J gene: TRBJ2-7
V gene: TRBV4-2
D gene: TRBD1
CDR3 length: 15
clone size: NA
CDR3 protein: CASSQVTGAGGEQYF
CDR3 DNA: TGTGCCAGCAGCCAAGTGACAGGGGCAGGGGGCGAGCAGTACTTC

J gene: TRBJ2-1
V gene: TRBV7-2
D gene: TRBD2
CDR3 length: 15
clone size: NA
CDR3 protein: CASSSRGGYYNEQFF
CDR3 DNA: TGTGCCAGCAGCTCGAGGGGAGGGTATTACAATGAGCAGTTCTTC

J gene: TRBJ1-1
V gene: TRBV10-3
D gene: TRBD1
CDR3 length: 15
clone size: NA
CDR3 protein: CAISDRGAFDTEAFF
CDR3 DNA: TGTGCCATCAGTGACAGGGGGGCCTTTGACACTGAAGCTTTCTTT

J gene: TRBJ2-7
V gene: TRBV27
D gene: TRBD1
CDR3 length: 14
clone size: NA
CDR3 protein: CASSLRSGGWEQYF
CDR3 DNA: TGTGCCAGCAGTTTACGGTCAGGGGGCTGGGAGCAGTACTTC

J gene: TRBJ2-7
V gene: TRBV5-6
D gene: TRBD2
CDR3 length: 15
clone size: NA
CDR3 protein: CASSPGAGGLYEQYF
CDR3 DNA: TGTGCCAGCAGCCCTGGAGCGGGAGGGCTCTACGAGCAGTACTTC

J gene: TRBJ2-5
V gene: TRBV5-1
D gene: TRBD2
CDR3 length: 16
clone size: once
CDR3 protein: CASSLDGGGVQETQYF
CDR3 DNA: TGCGCCAGCAGCTTGGATGGCGGGGGGGTCCAAGAGACCCAGTACTTC

J gene: TRBJ1-5
V gene: TRBV7-9
D gene: NA
CDR3 length: 14
clone size: once
CDR3 protein: CASSLNTPNQPQHF
CDR3 DNA: TGTGCCAGCAGCTTAAACACCCCCAATCAGCCCCAGCATTTT

J gene: TRBJ1-2
V gene: TRBV27
D gene: TRBD1
CDR3 length: 14
clone size: NA
CDR3 protein: CASSLGQGAGGYTF
CDR3 DNA: TGTGCCAGCAGTTTAGGACAGGGGGCGGGTGGCTACACCTTC